This T cell receptor (beta chain) appears in the sequencing data of a study of blood T cell repertoires in COVID-19. Across the study: The United States, Italy and Spain supplied acute and convalescent COVID-19 samples.

V trimming: 6 bases; J trimming: 0 bases; junction bases outside the gene matches: 17. From germline, CDR1 is MNHEY and CDR2 SVGEGT. The length of the CDR3 is 18 residues. Authors' processing steps: Amplified reference gene primers provided the basis for estimating nucleated cell counts. The assay was immunoSEQ multiplex PCR, and TCRdb's table has in-frame clones only and misses some. Clone size and V and J calls were adopted from that table, with D and trimming inferred from the DNA. The data contain roughly 69,000 clones, around 91% of them seen just once; the ten biggest clones take up approximately 5.8%.

This clonotype was obtained from a man aged 50-59 years with acute or convalescent COVID-19. This sequence joins TRBV6-2 or TRBV6-3 and TRBJ2-7; 7 bases agree with TRBD2. The specimen sequenced was peripheral blood. The CDR3 sequence: CASSQTTFGLGSSYEQYF. CDR3 in DNA: TGTGCCAGCAGCCAAACTACATTCGGACTAGGTAGCTCCTACGAGCAGTACTTC.